A single sample is the source of the 22 T cell receptor beta chains below, sequenced in a study of T cell repertoires in cytomegalovirus infection. TCRdb used MiXCR to reprocess the reads, holding one entry per CDR3 protein. The repertoire holds around 630,000 distinct CDR3 sequences, with about 24% as singletons. What was sequenced was CD8+ T cells from PBMCs. These receptors were taken from a human donor in good health (CMV status not recorded). Some clones in this sample may be carry-over from other donors' samples.

This clonotype came up a few times. The chain is built from TRBV20-1 and TRBJ2-5; 8 nucleotides match TRBD2. There are 15 residues in the CDR3. The J segment lost 5 bases and the V segment lost 3 bases, leaving 11 bases of the junction unmatched. Germline-derived CDR1 and CDR2 are DFQATT and SNEGSKA (reference sequence). The CDR3 sequence is CSARSYRGGLETQYF. The CDR3 DNA reads TGCAGTGCTAGGTCGTACCGGGGGGGCCTTGAGACCCAGTACTTC.

This chain connects TRBV7-8 to TRBJ1-1, with a possible D match to TRBD1 (5 bases). V was pared by 3 bases and J by 0 bases, with 11 bases between. Germline V lookup: CDR1 SGHVS, CDR2 FQNEAQ. The CDR3 contains 15 residues. The chain's CDR3 is CASSFRQSLNTEAFF. The DNA for the CDR3 is TGTGCCAGCAGCTTCCGACAGAGTCTGAACACTGAAGCTTTCTTT.

This clonotype was recorded a few times. The rearrangement joins TRBV7-6 to TRBJ1-6; 8 positions match TRBD1. The germline V gene has CDR1 SGHVS and CDR2 FNYEAQ. Trimming took 5 bases from V and 7 from J; bases not matched to a gene: 7. The CDR3 spans 15 residues. CDR3 region: CASSIRQGLNSPLHF. CDR3 DNA: TGTGCCAGCAGCATTCGACAGGGGTTGAATTCACCCCTCCACTTT.

Regarding this clonotype: The junction does not match germline at one end; this may be a read error. This chain uses TRBV11-3 with TRBJ2-3; the match to TRBD2 covers 13 bases. Germline V lookup: CDR1 SGHNT, CDR2 YENEEA. The CDR3 runs 16 residues. The CDR3 coding sequence is TGTACCAGCAGCTCCCGGACTAGCGGGGGAGGAGATACGCAGTATTTT. It encodes CTSSSRTSGGGDTQYF.

This clonotype was counted at least ten times. The rearrangement links TRBV7-9 to TRBJ1-1; no reliable D call. There are 15 residues in the CDR3. Trimming removed 0 bases at V and 5 bases at J, with 13 bases between. CDR1 and CDR2 (germline): SEHNR, FQNEAQ (reference sequence). CDR3 DNA sequence: TGTGCCAGCAGCTTAGCGCAGGCTCGTCGGACTGAAGCTTTCTTT. It is translated as CASSLAQARRTEAFF. The entire variable domain, with the rest obtained from reference TRBV7-9 and TRBJ1-1, is as follows: DTGVSQNPRHKITKRGQNVTFRCDPISEHNRLYWYRQTLGQGPEFLTYFQNEAQLEKSRLLSDRFSAERPKGSFSTLEIQRTEQGDSAMYLCASSLAQARRTEAFFGQGTRLTVV.

This clonotype was seen at least ten times. This chain links TRBV23-1 with TRBJ2-3; 7 bases fit TRBD2. TRBV23-1 is placed among ORFs of uncertain function. The CDR3 consists of 14 residues. Trimming cost V 8 bases and J 2 bases; bases outside gene matches: 7. CDR3 sequence reads: CASWQRGITDTQYF. The CDR3 bases are TGCGCCAGCTGGCAGCGGGGAATCACAGATACGCAGTATTTT.

The chain employs TRBV15 and TRBJ2-5; D ambiguous. CDR1 and CDR2 from the germline V gene are LNHNV and YYDKDF (reference sequence). V lost 1 base to trimming and J lost 1 base, with 7 bases between them. This CDR3 has 14 amino acids. The chain's CDR3 is CATSRVGRQETQYF. CDR3 DNA: TGTGCCACCAGCAGAGTAGGGCGCCAAGAGACCCAGTACTTC. The full variable domain, in which reference TRBV15 and TRBJ2-5 provide the parts outside the CDR3, is DAMVIQNPRYQVTQFGKPVTLSCSQTLNHNVMYWYQQKSSQAPKLLFHYYDKDFNNEADTPDNFQSRRPNTSFCFLDIRSPGLGDTAMYLCATSRVGRQETQYFGPGTRLLVL.

The V and J genes are TRBV13 and TRBJ1-1, with D possibly TRBD1 on 5 matching bases. CDR3 length equals 15 residues. With 5 bases removed from V and 3 bases from J, the gap between germline ends came to 16 bases. Germline V gene sequence: CDR1 PRHDT, CDR2 FYEKMQ (reference sequence). The DNA for the CDR3 is TGTGCCAGCAGCGAAAGTGGGGGGATGGACACTGAAGCTTTCTTT. It translates to CASSESGGMDTEAFF.

The table lists this clonotype with many counts. V usage is TRBV7-3 and J usage is TRBJ2-1; D is ambiguous. The germline V and J ends were trimmed by 1 base and 8 bases, with 6 bases remaining between them. Per the germline V gene, CDR1 is SGHTA and CDR2 is FQGTGA. This CDR3 has 12 amino acids. The DNA of the CDR3 is TGTGCCAGCAGCTTAAATACGGATGAGCAGTTCTTC. It translates to CASSLNTDEQFF. The entire variable domain, with the rest obtained from reference TRBV7-3 and TRBJ2-1, is as follows: GAGVSQTPSNKVTEKGKYVELRCDPISGHTALYWYRQSLGQGPEFLIYFQGTGAADDSGLPNDRFFAVRPEGSVSTLKIQRTERGDSAVYLCASSLNTDEQFFGPGTRLTVL.

This clonotype was seen repeatedly, ten times or more. V and J are TRBV7-2 and TRBJ1-1; perhaps TRBD1 as D (6 bases). This CDR3 contains 15 residues. Per the germline V gene, CDR1 is SGHTA and CDR2 is FQGNSA. Trimming stripped 2 bases from V and 0 bases from J, with 10 bases between. CDR3 sequence (DNA): TGTGCCAGCAGCTTAAGAACAGGGCTGAACACTGAAGCTTTCTTT. It codes for CASSLRTGLNTEAFF.

Only one count was recorded for this clonotype. CDR3: CASSPTHQETQYF. The CDR3 region has the DNA TGTGCCAGCAGCCCAACCCATCAAGAGACCCAGTACTTC. The chain recombines TRBV7-9 with TRBJ2-5; no clear D gene. Germline CDR1 SEHNR, CDR2 FQNEAQ (reference sequence). The length of the CDR3 is 13 residues. The V and J ends lost 5 bases and 2 bases respectively, with 9 bases between them.

This clonotype was seen ten or more times. The chain carries TRBV28 and TRBJ1-3; maybe TRBD1 (6 bases). Germline assignment: CDR1 MDHEN and CDR2 SYDVKM. The CDR3 contains 15 residues. The V gene lost 1 base and the J gene lost 4 bases, with 11 bases spanning the gap. The CDR3 DNA reads TGTGCCAGCAGTTTATATGCAGGGGCCGGAAACACCATATATTTT. It codes for CASSLYAGAGNTIYF.

V and J are TRBV13 and TRBJ1-5, with 8 bases fitting TRBD1. CDR3 length: 15 amino acids. Germline assignment: CDR1 PRHDT and CDR2 FYEKMQ (reference sequence). The junction had 3 bases not matched to a gene; V was cut back by 5 bases and J by 0 bases. The CDR3: CASSLRGLSNQPQHF. As DNA, the CDR3 is TGTGCCAGCAGCCTCAGGGGGCTTAGCAATCAGCCCCAGCATTTT.

This CDR3 reads CASSSRQGALGYTF. For the CDR3, the DNA is TGTGCCAGCAGCTCAAGACAGGGGGCCCTAGGCTACACCTTC. The genes are TRBV7-9 and TRBJ1-2; 10 bases match TRBD1. The trim removed 4 bases at V and 8 bases at J, leaving 7 bases unmatched. The CDR3 totals 14 residues. Germline CDR1 SEHNR, CDR2 FQNEAQ (reference sequence). The full variable domain, its missing parts supplied by reference TRBV7-9 and TRBJ1-2, is DTGVSQNPRHKITKRGQNVTFRCDPISEHNRLYWYRQTLGQGPEFLTYFQNEAQLEKSRLLSDRFSAERPKGSFSTLEIQRTEQGDSAMYLCASSSRQGALGYTFGSGTRLTVV.

This clonotype was picked up a small number of times. This chain joins TRBV10-3 and TRBJ2-2; either TRBD1 or TRBD2 may supply D (6 bases each). Germline V CDR1 and CDR2: ENHRY, SYGVKD. The germline V and J ends were trimmed by 3 bases and 0 bases, with 8 bases remaining between them. The length of the CDR3 is 15 residues. CDR3 sequence (DNA): TGTGCCATCAGTGATGGGGGGCCGAACACCGGGGAGCTGTTTTTT. Protein: CAISDGGPNTGELFF.

This clonotype was seen many times. CDR3 in amino acids: CASTGVNYNEQFF. The CDR3 DNA is TGTGCCAGCACCGGGGTAAACTACAATGAGCAGTTCTTC. V gene TRBV12-3 or TRBV12-4 combines with J gene TRBJ2-1; D possibly corresponds to TRBD2 (5 bases). The germline V and J ends were trimmed by 7 bases and 3 bases, with 10 bases remaining between them. The CDR3 covers 13 residues.

This clonotype was picked up many times. The chain recombines TRBV7-8 with TRBJ2-7, with 13 positions matching TRBD2. Per germline, CDR1 SGHVS and CDR2 FQNEAQ. The ends lost 5 bases at V and 4 bases at J; junction bases unmatched: 5. The CDR3 is made up of 15 amino acids. This CDR3 reads CASSPWTSGGYEQYF. For the CDR3, the DNA is TGTGCCAGCAGCCCGTGGACTAGCGGGGGTTACGAGCAGTACTTC.

About this clonotype: At one end the junction does not follow the germline gene, possibly because of a read error. The J gene is TRBJ1-5, the V gene TRBV7-6; 8 bases fit TRBD1. Germline V gene data show CDR1 as SGHVS and CDR2 as FNYEAQ. The CDR3 is made up of 14 amino acids. Written as DNA, the CDR3 is TGTGCCAGCAGCTCGACAGGGGCCGATCAGTCCCAGCATTTT. Amino acid sequence: CASSSTGADQSQHF.

This clonotype was observed at least ten times. The chain employs TRBV7-6 and TRBJ2-2; D may be TRBD1 (6 bases). Germline V gene lookup returns CDR1 SGHVS and CDR2 FNYEAQ. The CDR3 length is 15 residues. With 6 bases removed from V and 3 bases from J, the gap between germline ends came to 14 bases. CDR3 sequence reads: CASSPVGGDTGELFF. DNA of the CDR3: TGTGCCAGCAGTCCTGTAGGGGGAGACACCGGGGAGCTGTTTTTT. The full variable domain, rest sourced from reference TRBV7-6 and TRBJ2-2, is GAGVSQSPRYKVTKRGQDVALRCDPISGHVSLYWYRQALGQGPEFLTYFNYEAQQDKSGLPNDRFSAERPEGSISTLTIQRTEQRDSAMYRCASSPVGGDTGELFFGEGSRLTVL.

As regards this clonotype: No conserved phenylalanine or tryptophan is present at the end of the CDR3, so a read error is the likely explanation. The chain links TRBV27 to TRBJ2-7; D may be TRBD2 (6 bases). Per germline, CDR1 MNHEY and CDR2 SMNVEV (reference sequence). The V gene lost 5 bases and the J gene lost 2 bases, with 19 bases spanning the gap. The CDR3 length is 16 residues. The CDR3, as DNA: TGTGCCAGCAGTGGTCAACCGGGGGTAATACCCTACGAGCAGTACGGC. This translates into CASSGQPGVIPYEQYG.

This clonotype was seen a few times. V usage is TRBV4-1 and J usage is TRBJ2-3; TRBD2 aligns across 11 bases. J lost 1 base, V lost 2 bases, and 11 bases had no gene match. CDR3 size: 19 residues. Germline V CDR1 and CDR2: MGHRA, YSYEKL. CDR3 nucleotide sequence: TGCGCCAGCAGCCAACTGACTAGCGGGATCCGACTCCGCACAGATACGCAGTATTTT. Amino acids: CASSQLTSGIRLRTDTQYF.

The gene calls are TRBV11-2 and TRBJ1-1; 9 nucleotides align to TRBD1. Trimming removed 4 bases from V and 0 bases from J; junction bases left unmatched: 3. There are 15 residues in the CDR3. Germline-derived CDR1 and CDR2 are SGHAT and FQNNGV. For the CDR3, the DNA is TGTGCCAGCAGCTCCTGGGACAGGGTGAACACTGAAGCTTTCTTT. Translated, it gives CASSSWDRVNTEAFF.